These 10 T cell receptor beta chains share one sample of origin, sequenced in a study of T cells in Graves' hyperthyroidism and ophthalmopathy. TCR beta CDR3 region amplification was performed from RNA transcripts. Initially, a first-round RT-PCR of the TCR CDR3 employed the HTBI primer set. TCRdb independently ran MiXCR on the multiplex PCR reads; one entry per CDR3 protein. The profile shows fewer than 650,000 distinct CDR3 sequences, approximately 15% of them singletons. The source material was blood. These receptors were obtained from a woman aged 25 to 39 with Graves' hyperthyroidism that later progressed to Graves' ophthalmopathy.

The CDR3, as DNA: TGCGCCAGCAAGTCACCGGGACTAGCGGGAGAGAATGAGCAGTTCTTC. Amino acid sequence: CASKSPGLAGENEQFF. V is TRBV5-1 and J is TRBJ2-1; 14 nucleotides align to TRBD2. The CDR3 length is 16 residues. The V gene end was trimmed by 6 bases and the J gene end by 7 bases; junction bases not matched to a gene: 9. From germline, CDR1 is SGHRS and CDR2 YFSETQ.

This clonotype turned up a few times. This chain links TRBV4-2 with TRBJ1-1; D gene unclear. V gave up 4 bases and J gave up 8 bases, with 11 bases separating them. Germline CDR1 LGHNA, CDR2 YNFKEQ. CDR3 length: 12 amino acids. The CDR3 DNA follows: TGTGCCAGCAGCCGAGGGTGGGAAGAAGCTTTCTTT. This sequence encodes CASSRGWEEAFF.

The chain recombines TRBV2 with TRBJ2-5, with 8 bases matching TRBD1. The CDR3 sequence is 16 residues long. The germline gives CDR1 SNHLY, CDR2 FYNNEI. After removal of 6 bases from V and 2 bases from J, the junction contained 11 bases not matched to a gene. The CDR3 spells CASSPRTGLRQETQYF. For the CDR3, the DNA is TGTGCCAGCAGCCCCCGGACAGGGCTCCGACAAGAGACCCAGTACTTC.

This clonotype was recorded many times. The chain links TRBV19 to TRBJ2-5; D might be TRBD1 (6 bases). The CDR3 contains 14 residues. V gave up 4 bases and J gave up 2 bases, with 11 bases separating them. Germline V gene sequence: CDR1 LNHDA, CDR2 SQIVND (reference sequence). The CDR3 protein is CASSKDRIQETQYF. DNA of the CDR3: TGTGCCAGTAGTAAAGACAGGATACAAGAGACCCAGTACTTC.

This clonotype appeared many times. The CDR3, as DNA: TGTGCCAGCAGCTTACAGGGGATGGAGACCCAGTACTTC. Amino acids: CASSLQGMETQYF. The chain uses TRBV3-1 and TRBJ2-5, with 7 bases aligning to TRBD1. The CDR3 has 13 residues. Looked up from germline, CDR1 is LGHDT and CDR2 is YNNKEL (reference sequence). The junction had 5 bases not matched to a gene; V was cut back by 5 bases and J by 5 bases.

This clonotype was detected only once. A single base separates this from a much larger clone, so it may be a read error. The V and J genes are TRBV19 and TRBJ2-7; unclear D gene. The V gene's germline CDR1 is LNHDA and CDR2 SQIVND (reference sequence). CDR3 length: 14 residues. In DNA form, the CDR3 reads TGTGCCAGTAGTCCCACCTGGGTTTCCTCCGAGCAGTACTTC. It specifies CASSPTWVSSEQYF.

This clonotype was seen at least ten times. V gene TRBV30 combines with J gene TRBJ2-7, with TRBD2 as a possible D gene (6 bases). The CDR3 length is 16 residues. Trimming cost V 4 bases and J 1 base, with 20 bases left between them. Germline CDR1 and CDR2: GTSNPN and SVGIG (reference sequence). The CDR3 region is CAWTPPQRRESYEQYF. In nucleotides, the CDR3 is TGTGCCTGGACTCCGCCCCAGCGGAGGGAGTCCTACGAGCAGTACTTC.

This clonotype has a handful of counts. This sequence joins TRBV5-5 and TRBJ2-1; 7 positions match TRBD2. V lost 3 bases and J lost 6; bases outside the gene matches: 12. Germline V gene sequence: CDR1 SGHKS, CDR2 YYEKEE (reference sequence). This CDR3 comprises 16 residues. CDR3 region: CASSSDGRLTGNEQFF. The CDR3 nucleotides read TGTGCCAGCAGCTCGGACGGGAGGCTCACTGGCAATGAGCAGTTCTTC.

This clonotype has ten or more counts. The rearrangement joins TRBV13 to TRBJ2-2, with D unclear. Between the trimmed V and J ends, which lost 5 bases and 7 bases, there was a span of 11 bases. In germline, CDR1 is PRHDT, CDR2 FYEKMQ (reference sequence). The CDR3 totals 13 residues. The CDR3 DNA reads as TGTGCCAGCAGCCCTCAGTCAGGCGGGGAGCTGTTTTTT. Its translation: CASSPQSGGELFF.

The table lists this clonotype with a count of one. The gene calls are TRBV27 and TRBJ2-7; perhaps TRBD2 as D (5 bases). V was clipped by 4 bases and J by 7 bases, with 20 bases between them. CDR3 length equals 15 residues. Germline CDR1 is MNHEY and CDR2 is SMNVEV (reference sequence). CDR3 protein: CASSSAGRSTIEQYF. In DNA, the CDR3 is TGTGCCAGCAGTTCTGCTGGGAGATCTACGATAGAGCAGTACTTC.